This record covers a single T cell receptor (beta chain). Its cognate antigen is unknown. These data belong to a study of T cells in Graves' hyperthyroidism and ophthalmopathy. Study-wide results and limits: Most thyroid clonotypes expanded above 0.001 appeared in blood too.

Amplification of TCR beta CDR3 regions used RNA as the template. Using the HTBI primer set, a first-round RT-PCR was run on the TCR CDR3. TCRdb analysed the multiplex PCR reads with MiXCR anew, one entry per CDR3 protein. Counted here are around 300,000 distinct CDR3 sequences, approximately 20% occurring once; the ten biggest clones make up around 60%. Disease lasting under 3 months, a NOSPECS grade of at least 4, and a Clinical Activity Score of at least 3 were features of the ophthalmopathy patients. Trimming cost V 7 bases and J 7 bases, with 16 bases left between them. CDR3 length: 14 residues. CDR1 and CDR2 (germline): LNHDA, SQIVND (reference sequence).

The sequence was collected from a man aged 25-45 years with Graves' ophthalmopathy. The material sequenced was blood. The chain joins TRBV19 to TRBJ1-4; weak D call: TRBD1 (5 bases). The CDR3 coding sequence is TGTGCCAGTACCAATCCGGGTGGGGGTGAAAAACTGTTTTTT. This codes for CASTNPGGGEKLFF. Combining the CDR3 with reference TRBV19 and TRBJ1-4 gives the whole variable domain DGGITQSPKYLFRKEGQNVTLSCEQNLNHDAMYWYRQDPGQGLRLIYYSQIVNDFQKGDIAEGYSVSREKKESFPLTVTSAQKNPTAFYLCASTNPGGGEKLFFGSGTQLSVL.